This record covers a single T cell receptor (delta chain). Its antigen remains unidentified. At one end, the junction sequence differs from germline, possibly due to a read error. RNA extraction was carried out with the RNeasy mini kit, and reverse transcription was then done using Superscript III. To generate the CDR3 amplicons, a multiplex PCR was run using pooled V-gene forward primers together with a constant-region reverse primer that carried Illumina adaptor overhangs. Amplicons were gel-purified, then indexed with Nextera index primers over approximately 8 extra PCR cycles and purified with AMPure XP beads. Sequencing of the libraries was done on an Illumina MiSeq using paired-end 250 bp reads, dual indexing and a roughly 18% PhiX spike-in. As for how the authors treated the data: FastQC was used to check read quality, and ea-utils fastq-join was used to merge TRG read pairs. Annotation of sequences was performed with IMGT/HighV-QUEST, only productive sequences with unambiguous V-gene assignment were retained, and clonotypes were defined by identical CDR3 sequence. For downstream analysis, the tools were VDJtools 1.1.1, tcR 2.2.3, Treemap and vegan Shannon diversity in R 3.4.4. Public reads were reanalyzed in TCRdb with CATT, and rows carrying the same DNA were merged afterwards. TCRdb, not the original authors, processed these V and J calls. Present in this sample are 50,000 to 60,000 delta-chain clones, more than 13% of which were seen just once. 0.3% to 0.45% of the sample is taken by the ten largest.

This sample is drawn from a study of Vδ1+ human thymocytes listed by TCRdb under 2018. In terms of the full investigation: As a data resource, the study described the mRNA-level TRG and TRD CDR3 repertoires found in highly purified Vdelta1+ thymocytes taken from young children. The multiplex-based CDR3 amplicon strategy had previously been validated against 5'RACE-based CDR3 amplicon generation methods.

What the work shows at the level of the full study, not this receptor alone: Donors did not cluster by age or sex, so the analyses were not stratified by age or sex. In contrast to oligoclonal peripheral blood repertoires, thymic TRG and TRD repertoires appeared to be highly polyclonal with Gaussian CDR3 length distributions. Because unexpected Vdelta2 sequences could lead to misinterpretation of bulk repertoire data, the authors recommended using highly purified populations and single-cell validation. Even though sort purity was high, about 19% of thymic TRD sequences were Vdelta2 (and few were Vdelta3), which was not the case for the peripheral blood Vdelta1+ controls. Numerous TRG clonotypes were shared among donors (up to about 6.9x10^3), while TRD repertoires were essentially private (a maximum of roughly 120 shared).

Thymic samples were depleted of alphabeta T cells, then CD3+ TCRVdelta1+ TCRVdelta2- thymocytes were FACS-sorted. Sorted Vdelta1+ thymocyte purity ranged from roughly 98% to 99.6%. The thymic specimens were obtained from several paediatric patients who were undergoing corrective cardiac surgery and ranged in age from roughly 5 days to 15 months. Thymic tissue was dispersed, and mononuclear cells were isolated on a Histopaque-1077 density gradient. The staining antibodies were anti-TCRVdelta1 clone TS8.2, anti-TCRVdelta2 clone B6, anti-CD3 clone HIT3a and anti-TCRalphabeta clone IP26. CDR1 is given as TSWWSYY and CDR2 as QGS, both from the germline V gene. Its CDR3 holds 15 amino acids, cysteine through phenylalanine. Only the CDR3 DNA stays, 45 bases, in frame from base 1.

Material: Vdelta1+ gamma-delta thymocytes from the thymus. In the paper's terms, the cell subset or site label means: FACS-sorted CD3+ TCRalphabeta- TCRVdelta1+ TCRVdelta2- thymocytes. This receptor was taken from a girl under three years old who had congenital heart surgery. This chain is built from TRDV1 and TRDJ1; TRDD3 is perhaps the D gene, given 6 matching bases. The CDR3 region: CALGEGRGKTDKLIF. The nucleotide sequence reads TGTGCCCTTGGGGAAGGGAGGGGGAAGACCGATAAACTCATCTTT.